This T cell receptor beta chain was profiled in a study of beta chain features in type 1 diabetes. This clone was counted only a few times. Trimming pared 3 bases from V and 7 bases from J, leaving 12 bases between. Germline values: CDR1 SGHTA, CDR2 FQGNSA. The CDR3 contains 13 residues. Expressed TCRB transcripts were sequenced, since all the RNA that had been isolated was reverse transcribed. Profiling relied on immunoSEQ multiplex PCR, and the TCRdb table lists in-frame clones only, not all of them. This sample carries 350,000 to 450,000 clones, more than 11% of them seen once, and the ten largest clones take 0.03% to 0.04%.

This TCR derives from a man aged 30-40 years in good health. This chain uses TRBV7-2 with TRBJ1-1, with D unclear. Specimen: naive CD4+ T cells from blood. The CDR3 loop is CASSLRYSGEAFF. CDR3 in DNA: TGTGCCAGCAGCTTGAGGTATAGTGGTGAAGCTTTCTTT.